Below, 25 T cell receptor beta chains from the same sample are listed, as sequenced in a study of shared T cell receptors in the human thymus. Sequencing was performed with immunoSEQ multiplex PCR; in TCRdb, only in-frame clones are kept and a portion is missing. This table has approximately 760,000 clones, 70% to 90% appearing once. This same sample was also taken into another study, of human thymus T cells.

The sequenced material came from thymocytes. The receptors derive from a girl under three years old with a congenital heart defect.

The chain links TRBV6-5 to TRBJ1-1; no definite D call. This CDR3 is built from 14 residues. Trimming shortened V by 7 bases and J by 1 base, and 13 bases separated the two germline ends. Germline V CDR1 and CDR2: MNHEY, SVGAGI. CDR3: CASTSRLRNTEAFF. The DNA of the CDR3 is TGTGCCAGCACTTCCCGACTTCGGAACACTGAAGCTTTCTTT.

This clone is a singleton in its sample. The chain links TRBV21-1 to TRBJ1-2. TRBV21-1 is a documented pseudogene. This CDR3 is 14 amino acids long. The CDR3 DNA follows: TGTGCCAGCAGCAAAAAATTAGGAGGGAGTGGCTACACCTTC. This gives the protein CASSKKLGGSGYTF.

This chain joins TRBV25-1 and TRBJ1-1; D is uncertain. V was pared by 3 bases and J by 0 bases, with 14 bases between. The germline gives CDR1 MGHDK, CDR2 SYGVNS. This CDR3 region has 16 residues. CDR3 in DNA: TGTGCCAGCAGTGATTCCACAGAATGGATGAACACTGAAGCTTTCTTT. Its protein product is CASSDSTEWMNTEAFF.

This clone turned up a few times. The DNA of the CDR3 is TGTGCCAGCAGCGCGGGACAGGGGGATTACAATGAGCAGTTCTTC. This translates into CASSAGQGDYNEQFF. V is TRBV11-3 and J is TRBJ2-1, with TRBD1 matching over 11 bases. V lost 5 bases to trimming and J lost 4 bases; unmatched junction nucleotides: 4. Germline V gives CDR1 SGHNT, CDR2 YENEEA. CDR3 size: 15 residues.

CDR3 coding DNA: TGTGCTAGTGGTTCCCGATCCTCAGGGGGTGGAAACACCATATATTTT. This translates into CASGSRSSGGGNTIYF. This chain links TRBV12-5 with TRBJ1-3, with TRBD1 matching over 7 bases. The CDR3 spans 16 residues. V shed 4 bases and J 3 bases; nucleotides not matched to a gene: 9. Germline-derived CDR1 and CDR2 are LGHNT and FRNRAP.

The chain carries TRBV27 and TRBJ1-6; 10 bases match TRBD1. Trimming at V came to 5 bases and at J to 8 bases, leaving 12 bases not matched to a gene. The CDR3 totals 17 residues. In germline, CDR1 is MNHEY, CDR2 SMNVEV (reference sequence). The CDR3 sequence: CASSPRDRGNMDSPLHF. CDR3 nucleotides: TGTGCCAGCAGTCCCCGGGACAGGGGTAATATGGATTCACCCCTCCACTTT.

This clone was observed a single time. The CDR3 sequence: CASSLTGEGPGGYTF. CDR3 DNA sequence: TGCGCCAGCAGCTTGACCGGGGAAGGTCCCGGGGGCTACACCTTC. The rearrangement joins TRBV5-1 to TRBJ1-2; D uncertain. CDR3 length: 15 residues. Trimming took 1 base from V and 8 from J, leaving 18 bases between them. In germline, CDR1 is SGHRS, CDR2 YFSETQ.

This clone was picked up one time. The chain uses TRBV6-1 and TRBJ1-5, with TRBD1 matching over 10 bases. J gave up 4 bases and V 7 bases, and 7 bases lay outside the gene matches. CDR3 length: 15 amino acids. Germline CDR1 and CDR2: MNHNS and SASEGT. The CDR3 coding sequence is TGTGCCAGCATACCCCAGGACAGGGGGAATCAGCCCCAGCATTTT. Its protein is CASIPQDRGNQPQHF.

This rearrangement joins TRBV27 to TRBJ2-1; weak D call: TRBD2 (5 bases). Trimming removed 2 bases at V and 7 bases at J, with 15 bases between. The germline CDR1 and CDR2 sequences are MNHEY and SMNVEV (reference sequence). The CDR3 totals 15 residues. The CDR3 DNA is TGTGCCAGCAGTTTACGCGCCTCTCGGGGAAATGAGCAGTTCTTC. This codes for CASSLRASRGNEQFF.

V and J are TRBV2 and TRBJ1-4; D is unclear. The CDR3 has 13 residues. V shed 3 bases and J shed 17 bases, with 19 bases lying between them. From germline, CDR1 is SNHLY and CDR2 FYNNEI. The CDR3 bases are TGTGCCAGCAGTGATTTGGTTCAACCTAGGAAATTTTTT. Translated, it gives CASSDLVQPRKFF.

V gene TRBV13 combines with J gene TRBJ2-3; D gene uncertain. The CDR3 has 18 amino acids. Germline lookup yields CDR1 PRHDT and CDR2 FYEKMQ (reference sequence). V shed 0 bases and J shed 4 bases, with 20 bases lying between them. CDR3 nucleotides: TGTGCCAGCAGCTTAGGGATTAGAGGCGGCACTTGGGCAGATACGCAGTATTTT. Translating gives CASSLGIRGGTWADTQYF.

The J gene is TRBJ1-2, the V gene TRBV28, with unresolved D. The V gene's germline CDR1 is MDHEN and CDR2 SYDVKM. The CDR3 loop spans 15 amino acids. V shed 5 bases and J shed 0 bases, with 13 bases lying between them. The chain's CDR3 is CASSLLLYTNYGYTF. Here the CDR3 DNA reads TGTGCCAGCAGTCTCCTCTTATACACTAACTATGGCTACACCTTC.

The sample holds one count of this clone. The V gene is TRBV29-1, the J gene TRBJ2-7, with a tentative D call TRBD2 (5 bases). Germline loops: CDR1 SQVTM, CDR2 ANQGSEA. The CDR3 is 14 amino acids. The CDR3 nucleotides are TGCAACGTCCCGAGGGAGCAGGATTGTAACGAGCAGTACTTC. Translated: CNVPREQDCNEQYF.

The V gene is TRBV29-1, the J gene TRBJ1-2; 9 bases align to TRBD1. The length of the CDR3 is 13 residues. The trim removed 6 bases at V and 7 bases at J, leaving 9 bases unmatched. The V gene's germline CDR1 is SQVTM and CDR2 ANQGSEA. The CDR3: CSVYGQGQGGYTF. CDR3 bases: TGCAGCGTCTACGGACAGGGGCAGGGTGGCTACACCTTC.

A note on this clone: This sample includes further DNA sequences coding for the same CDR3. The CDR3 region is CASSVGQLNTEAFF. Written as DNA, the CDR3 is TGCGCCAGCAGTGTAGGACAGTTGAACACTGAAGCTTTCTTT. The chain is built from TRBV10-1 and TRBJ1-1; the D gene is possibly TRBD1 (6 bases). The CDR3 is 14 amino acids. Germline CDR1 is WNHNN and CDR2 is SYGVQD (reference sequence). V was trimmed by 4 bases and J by 0 bases, leaving 9 bases between them.

V gene TRBV6-6 combines with J gene TRBJ1-5; possible D gene TRBD1, 5 bases. Germline CDR1 reads MNHNY; CDR2 reads SVGAGI (reference sequence). V dropped 7 bases and J dropped 4 bases, with 20 bases sitting between them. The CDR3 length is 16 residues. CDR3 DNA sequence: TGTGCCAGCACCGCATCCAGACAGAAACGAAATCAGCCCCAGCATTTT. Translating gives CASTASRQKRNQPQHF.

The rearrangement joins TRBV10-1 to TRBJ2-3; the D is unclear. The ends were cut back, 4 bases at V and 6 bases at J, with 17 bases in the middle. This CDR3 has 15 amino acids. Germline V gene lookup returns CDR1 WNHNN and CDR2 SYGVQD (reference sequence). The CDR3 DNA is TGCGCCAGCAGTGTAAACAGCCGCCCCTCTGATACGCAGTATTTT. As protein: CASSVNSRPSDTQYF.

This chain uses TRBV7-3 with TRBJ1-1; 9 nucleotides agree with TRBD1. Germline-derived CDR1 and CDR2 are SGHTA and FQGTGA. The CDR3 length is 14 residues. V was pared by 3 bases and J by 3 bases, with 2 bases of the junction left unmatched. In nucleotides, the CDR3 is TGTGCCAGCAGCTTCCGGGACAGGGACACTGAAGCTTTCTTT. Translation: CASSFRDRDTEAFF.

V is TRBV2 and J is TRBJ2-3, with 9 bases matching TRBD2. Germline V lookup: CDR1 SNHLY, CDR2 FYNNEI. The CDR3 runs 18 residues. V dropped 7 bases and J dropped 1; count of bases not matched to a gene: 15. The CDR3: CASTYEGASGEGTDTQYF. CDR3 DNA: TGTGCCAGCACTTACGAGGGGGCTAGCGGGGAGGGCACAGATACGCAGTATTTT.

This clone was seen more than once but under ten times. The chain is built from TRBV27 and TRBJ2-1; 11 nucleotides match TRBD2. V lost 3 bases and J lost 0; bases outside the gene matches: 7. The CDR3 is 18 residues long. In germline, CDR1 is MNHEY, CDR2 SMNVEV (reference sequence). The CDR3 DNA reads TGTGCCAGCAGTTTGGCTAGCGGGGGGCCGAGCTCCTACAATGAGCAGTTCTTC. Protein: CASSLASGGPSSYNEQFF.

V gene TRBV7-2 combines with J gene TRBJ1-1, with D maybe TRBD1 (5 bases). CDR1 is SGHTA and CDR2 is FQGNSA in the germline V gene. CDR3 length equals 11 residues. Trimming left V 5 bases short and J 10 bases short, with 11 bases between. CDR3 sequence reads: CASSPTVGAFF. The CDR3 region has the DNA TGTGCCAGCAGCCCGACAGTTGGAGCTTTCTTT.

V is TRBV10-1 and J is TRBJ1-2; 8 bases map to TRBD1. From germline, CDR1 is WNHNN and CDR2 SYGVQD (reference sequence). CDR3 length: 12 residues. The junction had 2 bases not matched to a gene; V was cut back by 5 bases and J by 6 bases. The CDR3 bases are TGCGCCAGCAGTAAGGACAGGGATGGCTACACCTTC. This encodes CASSKDRDGYTF.

The chain has TRBV27 and TRBJ1-6; 8 positions agree with TRBD1. The germline V gene encodes CDR1 MNHEY and CDR2 SMNVEV (reference sequence). V lost 4 bases and J lost 6; bases outside the gene matches: 11. CDR3 size: 17 residues. The chain's CDR3 is CASSSNIRDRRNSPLHF. Written as DNA, the CDR3 is TGTGCCAGCAGTTCCAACATCCGGGACAGGCGTAATTCACCCCTCCACTTT.

This chain connects TRBV5-1 to TRBJ1-6; TRBD1 aligns across 9 bases. The CDR3 is made up of 18 amino acids. Germline assignment: CDR1 SGHRS and CDR2 YFSETQ. J was trimmed by 0 bases and V by 0 bases; bases with no gene match: 4. The CDR3 region has the DNA TGCGCCAGCAGCTTGGGGGGACAGGGATTCTCCTATAATTCACCCCTCCACTTT. This gives the protein CASSLGGQGFSYNSPLHF.

The gene calls are TRBV28 and TRBJ1-2; a weak D match, TRBD1 (6 bases). Germline lookup yields CDR1 MDHEN and CDR2 SYDVKM. V lost 2 bases to trimming and J lost 4 bases, with 20 bases between them. The CDR3 spans 17 residues. CDR3 bases: TGTGCCAGCAGTTTACCCCTCGACAGGACCGCTAGCTATGGCTACACCTTC. Amino acid sequence: CASSLPLDRTASYGYTF.